This T cell receptor (beta chain) is from a study of regulatory T cells in long-lasting Graves disease. Study-level points and caveats: Newly diagnosed Graves' patients had higher TCR diversity than persistent ones. Small numbers of samples may have cut accuracy.

With respect to this clonotype: The antigen is not known.

Germline CDR1 and CDR2: LNHNV and YYDKDF (reference sequence). There are 14 residues in the CDR3. V was pared by 2 bases and J by 7 bases, with 14 bases between. Researchers made TCR beta libraries by using iRepertoire HTBI primers and running Arm-PCR on CDR3 regions. TCRdb itself ran the multiplex PCR reads through MiXCR, one entry per CDR3 protein. This sample has over 450,000 distinct CDR3 sequences, with around a fifth found just once. Time point defined: persistent/refractory GD, antithyroid drugs over 5 years with positive TRAb. Extracted RNA from PBMCs served as the source of the TCR library. EDTA tubes received approximately 9 milliliters of drawn peripheral blood.

This material consisted of peripheral blood mononuclear cells (PBMCs), taken when the disease was refractory, from a patient treated with antithyroid drugs. The source is a female donor with Graves disease. This chain connects TRBV15 to TRBJ1-2, with D possibly matching TRBD1 (5 bases). The chain's CDR3 is CATSRPLDSRGYTF. The CDR3 bases are TGTGCCACCAGCAGACCTCTTGACAGTCGTGGCTACACCTTC.